This record concerns one TCR beta chain sequence. Its antigen is not known. Time point meaning: pre-sensitization, week 0. As for treatment: therapeutic diphenylcyclopropenone sensitization with weekly scalp DPC. This sample was included in a study of human T cells and chemical hapten exposure. Study conclusions and caveats: After DPC sensitization, TCRs above 1 in 1000 frequency showed no change.

One entry per CDR3 protein, called by TCRdb with MiXCR from the RACE reads. The sample includes approximately 260,000 distinct CDR3 sequences, about 9% of them seen just once. Germline V gene sequence: CDR1 DFQATT, CDR2 SNEGSKA (reference sequence). The CDR3 has 17 amino acids. The V and J ends lost 1 base and 4 bases, in that order; junction bases with no gene match: 11. Sequencing used whole blood, obtained in connection with sensitization to the hapten diphenylcyclopropenone (DPC). The chain has TRBV20-1 and TRBJ2-3; the match to TRBD2 covers 10 bases. This clonotype was obtained from a middle-aged woman with alopecia areata. Some clones in this sample may be carry-over from other donors' samples. CDR3 sequence (DNA): TGCAGTGCTAGAGTAGCGGGAGGCCCCCTTAGGGCAGATACGCAGTATTTT. Translated, it gives CSARVAGGPLRADTQYF.